This TCR beta chain is drawn from a study of beta chain features in type 1 diabetes. Reverse transcribing all isolated RNA meant expressed TCRB transcripts were sequenced. The assay was immunoSEQ multiplex PCR, and TCRdb's table has in-frame clones only and misses some. The table includes some 330,000 clones, around 12% detected once. Trimming cost V 3 bases and J 7 bases, with 10 bases left between them. The CDR3 totals 13 residues. Germline values: CDR1 ENHRY, CDR2 SYGVKD. As concerns this clone: Its antigen remains unknown.

It was via CD45RO/CCR7/CD25/CD127/CD95/CD27 that CD4+ naive, central memory, regulatory and stem cell-like memory cells were sorted. Regarding the study as a whole: Shortening of TCRB CDR3s, moderate but significant, appeared in all four CD4+ subsets of Type 1 diabetes patients.

The sequenced sample consisted of naive CD4+ T cells from blood. This chain joins TRBV10-3 and TRBJ1-5; unclear D gene. The clonotype comes from a woman under 30 with type 1 diabetes. CDR3 residues: CAISDVSRQPQHF. The DNA of the CDR3 is TGTGCCATCAGTGACGTAAGCCGCCAGCCCCAGCATTTT.